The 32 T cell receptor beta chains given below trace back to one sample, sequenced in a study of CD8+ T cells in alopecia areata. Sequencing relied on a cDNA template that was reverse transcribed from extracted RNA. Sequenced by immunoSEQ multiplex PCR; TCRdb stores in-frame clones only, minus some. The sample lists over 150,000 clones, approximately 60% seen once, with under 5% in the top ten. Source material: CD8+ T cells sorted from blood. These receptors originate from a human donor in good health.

CDR3 region: CASSLPGEGTDGYTF. The CDR3 DNA reads TGTGCCAGCAGCCTCCCTGGGGAGGGCACCGATGGCTACACCTTC. V gene TRBV13 combines with J gene TRBJ1-2; D gene ambiguous. Between the trimmed V and J ends, which lost 5 bases and 6 bases, there was a span of 19 bases. The CDR3 consists of 15 residues. CDR1 PRHDT and CDR2 FYEKMQ come from the germline V gene (reference sequence). The full variable domain, rest sourced from reference TRBV13 and TRBJ1-2, is AAGVIQSPRHLIKEKRETATLKCYPIPRHDTVYWYQQGPGQDPQFLISFYEKMQSDKGSIPDRFSAQQFSDYHSELNMSSLELGDSALYFCASSLPGEGTDGYTFGSGTRLTVV.

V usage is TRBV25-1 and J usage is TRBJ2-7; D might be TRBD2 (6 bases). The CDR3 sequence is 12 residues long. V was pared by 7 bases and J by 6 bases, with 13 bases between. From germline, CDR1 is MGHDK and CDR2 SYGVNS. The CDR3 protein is CASTNGGVEQYF. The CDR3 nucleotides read TGTGCCAGCACCAACGGAGGGGTCGAGCAGTACTTC.

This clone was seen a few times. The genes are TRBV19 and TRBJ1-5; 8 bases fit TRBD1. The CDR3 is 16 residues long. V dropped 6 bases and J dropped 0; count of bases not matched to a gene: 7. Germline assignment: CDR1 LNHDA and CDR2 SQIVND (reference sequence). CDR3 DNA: TGTGCCAGTAGGACTACAGGGGGGAATAGCAATCAGCCCCAGCATTTT. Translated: CASRTTGGNSNQPQHF. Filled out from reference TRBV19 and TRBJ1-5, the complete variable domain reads DGGITQSPKYLFRKEGQNVTLSCEQNLNHDAMYWYRQDPGQGLRLIYYSQIVNDFQKGDIAEGYSVSREKKESFPLTVTSAQKNPTAFYLCASRTTGGNSNQPQHFGDGTRLSIL.

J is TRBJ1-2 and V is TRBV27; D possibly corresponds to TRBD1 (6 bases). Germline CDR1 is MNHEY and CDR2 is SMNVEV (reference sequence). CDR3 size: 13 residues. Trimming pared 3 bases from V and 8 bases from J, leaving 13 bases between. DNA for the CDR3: TGTGCCAGCAGTTTTCAGGGGTATCAAGGCTACACCTTC. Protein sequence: CASSFQGYQGYTF.

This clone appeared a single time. The CDR3 spells CASSLGDNTDTQYF. CDR3 nucleotide sequence: TGCGCCAGCAGCTTGGGAGATAACACAGATACGCAGTATTTT. The chain is built from TRBV5-1 and TRBJ2-3; D uncertain. V was trimmed by 0 bases and J by 2 bases, leaving 7 bases between them. Per the germline V gene, CDR1 is SGHRS and CDR2 is YFSETQ. The CDR3 consists of 14 residues.

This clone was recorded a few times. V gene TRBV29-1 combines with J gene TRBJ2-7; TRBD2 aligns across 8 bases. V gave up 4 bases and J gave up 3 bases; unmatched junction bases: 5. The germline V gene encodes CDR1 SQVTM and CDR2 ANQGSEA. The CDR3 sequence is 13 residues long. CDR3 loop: CSVARGAYYEQYF. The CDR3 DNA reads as TGCAGCGTTGCGCGGGGGGCCTACTACGAGCAGTACTTC.

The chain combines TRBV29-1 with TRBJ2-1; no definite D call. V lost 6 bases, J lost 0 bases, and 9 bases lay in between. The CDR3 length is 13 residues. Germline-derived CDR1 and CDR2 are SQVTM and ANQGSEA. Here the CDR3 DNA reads TGCAGCGTCCACAAGGGCTCCTACAATGAGCAGTTCTTC. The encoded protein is CSVHKGSYNEQFF.

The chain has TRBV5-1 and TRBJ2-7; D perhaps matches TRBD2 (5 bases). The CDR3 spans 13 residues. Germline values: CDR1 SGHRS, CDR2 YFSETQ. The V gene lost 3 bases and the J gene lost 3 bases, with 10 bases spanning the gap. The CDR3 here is CASSSSSFYEQYF. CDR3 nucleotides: TGCGCCAGCAGCTCCTCTAGCTTCTACGAGCAGTACTTC.

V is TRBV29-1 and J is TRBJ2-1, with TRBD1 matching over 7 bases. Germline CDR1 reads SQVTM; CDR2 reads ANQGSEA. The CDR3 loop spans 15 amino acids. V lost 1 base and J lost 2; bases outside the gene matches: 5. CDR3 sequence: CSVEGNRGTYNEQFF. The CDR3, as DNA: TGCAGCGTTGAAGGAAACAGGGGAACCTACAATGAGCAGTTCTTC.

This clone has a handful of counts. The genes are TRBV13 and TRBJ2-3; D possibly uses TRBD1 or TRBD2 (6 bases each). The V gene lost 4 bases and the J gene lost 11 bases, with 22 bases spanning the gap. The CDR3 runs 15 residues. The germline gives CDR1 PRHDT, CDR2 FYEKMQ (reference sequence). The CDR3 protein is CASSSLVGGPRGQYF. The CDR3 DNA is TGTGCCAGCAGCTCGCTTGTCGGGGGCCCGAGGGGGCAGTATTTT.

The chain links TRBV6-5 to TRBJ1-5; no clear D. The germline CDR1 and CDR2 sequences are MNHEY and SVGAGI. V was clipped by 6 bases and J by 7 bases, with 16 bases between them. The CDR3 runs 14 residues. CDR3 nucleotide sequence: TGTGCCAGCAGCCAAGGAGACGGAGCCCAGCCCCAGCATTTT. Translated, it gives CASSQGDGAQPQHF.

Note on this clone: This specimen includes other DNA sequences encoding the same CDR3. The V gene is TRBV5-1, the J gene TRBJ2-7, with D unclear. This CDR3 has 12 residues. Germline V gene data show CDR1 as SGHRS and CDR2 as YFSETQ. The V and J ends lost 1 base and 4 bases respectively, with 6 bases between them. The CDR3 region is CASSLTGYEQYF. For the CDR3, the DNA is TGCGCCAGCAGCTTGACGGGTTACGAGCAGTACTTC. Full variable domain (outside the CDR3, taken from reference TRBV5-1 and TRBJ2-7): KAGVTQTPRYLIKTRGQQVTLSCSPISGHRSVSWYQQTPGQGLQFLFEYFSETQRNKGNFPGRFSGRQFSNSRSEMNVSTLELGDSALYLCASSLTGYEQYFGPGTRLTVT.

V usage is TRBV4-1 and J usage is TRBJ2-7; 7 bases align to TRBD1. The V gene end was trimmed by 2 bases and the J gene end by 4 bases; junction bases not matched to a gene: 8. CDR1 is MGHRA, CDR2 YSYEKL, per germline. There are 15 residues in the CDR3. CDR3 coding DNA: TGCGCCAGCAGCCAACAGGGGGTCGATGATTACGAGCAGTACTTC. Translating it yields CASSQQGVDDYEQYF.

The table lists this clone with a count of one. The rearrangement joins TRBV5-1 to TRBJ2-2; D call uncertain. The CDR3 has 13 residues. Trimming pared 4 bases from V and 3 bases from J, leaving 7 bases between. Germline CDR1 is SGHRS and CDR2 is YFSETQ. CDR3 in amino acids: CASSDPYTGELFF. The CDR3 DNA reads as TGCGCCAGCAGCGATCCATACACCGGGGAGCTGTTTTTT.

CDR3 amino acids: CAWRIPTGHVSGNTIYF. The CDR3 DNA reads TGTGCCTGGAGGATACCGACAGGGCACGTTTCTGGAAACACCATATATTTT. V gene TRBV30 combines with J gene TRBJ1-3; TRBD1 agrees at 7 bases. Trimming removed 3 bases from V and 1 base from J; junction bases left unmatched: 12. Germline V gives CDR1 GTSNPN, CDR2 SVGIG (reference sequence). CDR3 length equals 17 residues.

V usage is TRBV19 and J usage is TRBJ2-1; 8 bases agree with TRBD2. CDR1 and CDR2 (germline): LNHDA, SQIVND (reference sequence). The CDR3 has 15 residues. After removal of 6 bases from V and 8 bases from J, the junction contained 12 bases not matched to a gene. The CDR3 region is CASSSTLAGHDEQFF. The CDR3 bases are TGTGCCAGTAGCTCCACCTTAGCGGGGCACGATGAGCAGTTCTTC.

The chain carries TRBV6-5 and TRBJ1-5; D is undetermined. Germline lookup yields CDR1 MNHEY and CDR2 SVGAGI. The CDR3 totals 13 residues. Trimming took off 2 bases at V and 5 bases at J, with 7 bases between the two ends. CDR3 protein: CASSYDNYQPQHF. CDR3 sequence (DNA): TGTGCCAGCAGTTACGACAACTATCAGCCCCAGCATTTT.

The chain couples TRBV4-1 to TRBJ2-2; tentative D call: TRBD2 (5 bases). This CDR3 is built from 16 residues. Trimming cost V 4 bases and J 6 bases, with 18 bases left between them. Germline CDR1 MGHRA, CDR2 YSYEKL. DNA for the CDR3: TGCGCCAGCAGCCGTAGCGCCCGGGATGGCGCCGGGGAGCTGTTTTTT. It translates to CASSRSARDGAGELFF.

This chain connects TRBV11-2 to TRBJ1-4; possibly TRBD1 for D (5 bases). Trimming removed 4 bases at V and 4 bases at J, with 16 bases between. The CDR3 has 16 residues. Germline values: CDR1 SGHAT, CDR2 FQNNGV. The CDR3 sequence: CASSSQDSAYNEKLFF. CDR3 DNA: TGTGCCAGCAGCTCCCAAGACAGTGCCTATAATGAAAAACTGTTTTTT.

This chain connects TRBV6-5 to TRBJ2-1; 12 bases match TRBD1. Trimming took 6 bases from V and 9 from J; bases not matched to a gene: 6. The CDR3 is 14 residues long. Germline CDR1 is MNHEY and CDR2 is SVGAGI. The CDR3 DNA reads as TGTGCCAGCAGCCCGGGACAGGGGGCTTTTGAGCAGTTCTTC. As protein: CASSPGQGAFEQFF.

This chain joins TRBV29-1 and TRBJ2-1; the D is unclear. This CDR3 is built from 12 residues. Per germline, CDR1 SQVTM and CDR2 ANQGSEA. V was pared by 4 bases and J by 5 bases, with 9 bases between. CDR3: CSVVVRNNEQFF. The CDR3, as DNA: TGCAGCGTTGTGGTGAGAAACAATGAGCAGTTCTTC.

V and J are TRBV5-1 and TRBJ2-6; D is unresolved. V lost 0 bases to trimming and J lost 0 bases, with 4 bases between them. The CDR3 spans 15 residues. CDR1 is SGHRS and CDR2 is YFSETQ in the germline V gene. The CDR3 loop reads CASSLDTSGANVLTF. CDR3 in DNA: TGCGCCAGCAGCTTGGACACCTCTGGGGCCAACGTCCTGACTTTC. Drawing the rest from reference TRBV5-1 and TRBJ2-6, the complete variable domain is KAGVTQTPRYLIKTRGQQVTLSCSPISGHRSVSWYQQTPGQGLQFLFEYFSETQRNKGNFPGRFSGRQFSNSRSEMNVSTLELGDSALYLCASSLDTSGANVLTFGAGSRLTVL.

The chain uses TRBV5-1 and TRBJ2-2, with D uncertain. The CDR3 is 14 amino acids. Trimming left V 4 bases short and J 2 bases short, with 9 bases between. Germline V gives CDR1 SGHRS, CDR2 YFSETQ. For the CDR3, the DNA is TGCGCCAGCAGCACCGGCCTCAACACCGGGGAGCTGTTTTTT. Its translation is CASSTGLNTGELFF.

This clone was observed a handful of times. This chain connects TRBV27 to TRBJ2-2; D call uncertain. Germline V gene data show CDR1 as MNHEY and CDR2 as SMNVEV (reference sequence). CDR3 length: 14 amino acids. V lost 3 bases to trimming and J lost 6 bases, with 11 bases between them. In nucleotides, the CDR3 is TGTGCCAGCAGTTTGCCGGCTCGGGCCGGGGAGCTGTTTTTT. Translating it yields CASSLPARAGELFF.

CDR3 in DNA: TGTGCCAGCAGTGACCGCAGGGGGAACACCGGGGAGCTGTTTTTT. The encoded protein is CASSDRRGNTGELFF. The chain carries TRBV25-1 and TRBJ2-2, with a tentative D call TRBD1 (6 bases). Germline CDR1 and CDR2: MGHDK and SYGVNS. Deletions cut 3 bases from V and 1 base from J, with 9 bases between. The CDR3 consists of 15 residues.

The CDR3 bases are TGTGCCAGCACTGGACAGGAGAACACTGAAGCTTTCTTT. Translation: CASTGQENTEAFF. The chain is built from TRBV6-1 and TRBJ1-1, with 7 nucleotides matching TRBD1. CDR3 size: 13 residues. The germline V gene encodes CDR1 MNHNS and CDR2 SASEGT. With V trimmed by 7 bases and J by 1 base, 3 bases remained unmatched.

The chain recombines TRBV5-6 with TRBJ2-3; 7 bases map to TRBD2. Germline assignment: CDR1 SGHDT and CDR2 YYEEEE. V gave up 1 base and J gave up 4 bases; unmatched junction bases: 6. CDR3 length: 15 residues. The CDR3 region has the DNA TGTGCCAGCAGCTTGAACGGGGGGAGCCCAGATACGCAGTATTTT. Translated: CASSLNGGSPDTQYF.

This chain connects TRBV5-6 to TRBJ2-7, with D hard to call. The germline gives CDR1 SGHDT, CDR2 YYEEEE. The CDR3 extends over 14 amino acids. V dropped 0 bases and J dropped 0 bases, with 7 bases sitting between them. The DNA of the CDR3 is TGTGCCAGCAGCTTGGACGGATTCTCCTACGAGCAGTACTTC. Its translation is CASSLDGFSYEQYF.

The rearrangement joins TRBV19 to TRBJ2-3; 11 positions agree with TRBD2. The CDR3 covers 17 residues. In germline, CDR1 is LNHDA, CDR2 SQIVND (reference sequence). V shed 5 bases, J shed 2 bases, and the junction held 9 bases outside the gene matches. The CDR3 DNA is TGTGCCAGTAGTGCTAGCGGGGGGTCCCCGGACACAGATACGCAGTATTTT. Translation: CASSASGGSPDTDTQYF.

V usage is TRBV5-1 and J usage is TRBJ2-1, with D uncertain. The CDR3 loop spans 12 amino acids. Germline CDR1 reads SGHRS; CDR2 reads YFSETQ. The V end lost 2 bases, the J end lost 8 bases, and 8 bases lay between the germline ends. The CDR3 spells CASSFLDDEQFF. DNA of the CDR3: TGCGCCAGCAGCTTCCTTGACGATGAGCAGTTCTTC.

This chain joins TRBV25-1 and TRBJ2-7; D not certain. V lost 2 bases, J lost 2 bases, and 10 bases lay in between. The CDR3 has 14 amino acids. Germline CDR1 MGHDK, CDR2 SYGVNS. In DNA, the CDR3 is TGTGCCAGCAGTGAAGGAATAGGCCCCTACGAGCAGTACTTC. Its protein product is CASSEGIGPYEQYF.

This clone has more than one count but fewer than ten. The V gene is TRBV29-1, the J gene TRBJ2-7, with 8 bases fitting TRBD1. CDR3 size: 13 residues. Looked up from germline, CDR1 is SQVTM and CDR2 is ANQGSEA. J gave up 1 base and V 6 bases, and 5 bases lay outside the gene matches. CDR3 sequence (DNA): TGCAGCGTCCGGACAGGGAGTTCCTACGAGCAGTACTTC. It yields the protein CSVRTGSSYEQYF.